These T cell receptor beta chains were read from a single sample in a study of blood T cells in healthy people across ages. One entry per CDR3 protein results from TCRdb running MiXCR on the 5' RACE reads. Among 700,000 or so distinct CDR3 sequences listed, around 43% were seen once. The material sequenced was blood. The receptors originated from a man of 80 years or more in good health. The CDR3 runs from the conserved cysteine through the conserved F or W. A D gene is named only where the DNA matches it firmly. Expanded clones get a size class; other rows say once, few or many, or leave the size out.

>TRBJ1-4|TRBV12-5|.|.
CASGLVFASRGRKNEKLFF
TGTGCTAGTGGTTTGGTATTTGCCTCCCGGGGCAGGAAAAATGAAAAACTGTTTTTT
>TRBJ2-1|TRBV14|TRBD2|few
CASSLRAGAFSSYNEQFF
TGTGCCAGCAGCCTCCGAGCGGGGGCTTTTAGCTCCTACAATGAGCAGTTCTTC
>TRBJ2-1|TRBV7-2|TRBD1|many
CASSPPQGEYNEQFF
TGTGCCAGCAGCCCCCCACAGGGGGAATACAATGAGCAGTTCTTC
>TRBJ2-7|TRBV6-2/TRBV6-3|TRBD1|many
CASSAGGSSSYEQYF
TGTGCCAGCAGCGCAGGGGGCTCTTCCTCCTACGAGCAGTACTTC
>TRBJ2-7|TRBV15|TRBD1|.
CATSFGQENNEQYF
TGTGCCACCTCCTTTGGACAGGAAAACAATGAGCAGTACTTC
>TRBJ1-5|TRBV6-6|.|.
CASSYANRSNQPQHF
TGTGCCAGCAGTTACGCGAACAGGTCCAATCAGCCCCAGCATTTT
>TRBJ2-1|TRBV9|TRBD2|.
CASASRGGHTEQFF
TGTGCCAGCGCCTCTCGGGGGGGACATACTGAGCAGTTCTTC
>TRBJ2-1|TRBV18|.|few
CASSPWDNEQFF
TGTGCCAGCTCACCATGGGACAATGAGCAGTTCTTC
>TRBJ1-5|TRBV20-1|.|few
CSAREAQGGQPQHF
TGCAGTGCTAGAGAAGCCCAGGGAGGGCAGCCCCAGCATTTT
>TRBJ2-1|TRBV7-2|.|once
CASSFDWETQFF
TGTGCCAGCAGCTTTGATTGGGAGACCCAGTTCTTC
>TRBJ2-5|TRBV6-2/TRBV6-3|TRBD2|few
CASSPPPERGAGETQYF
TGTGCCAGCAGTCCACCTCCAGAGCGGGGGGCCGGGGAGACCCAGTACTTC
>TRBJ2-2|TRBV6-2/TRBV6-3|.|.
CASSFDQPATGELFF
TGTGCCAGCAGTTTCGATCAGCCGGCCACCGGGGAGCTGTTTTTT
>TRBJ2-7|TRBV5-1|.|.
CASSREGLSYEQYF
TGCGCCAGCAGCCGCGAGGGTCTCTCCTACGAGCAGTACTTC
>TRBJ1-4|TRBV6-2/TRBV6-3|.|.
CVSSYSVNGKLFF
TGTGTCAGCAGTTACAGTGTAAATGGGAAACTGTTTTTT
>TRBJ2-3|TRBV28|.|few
CAITPGAGSDTQYF
TGTGCCATCACCCCCGGGGCAGGGTCAGATACGCAGTATTTT
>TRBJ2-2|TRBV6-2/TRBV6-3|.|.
CASSYSNAGNGGELFF
TGTGCCAGCAGTTACTCGAATGCAGGGAATGGCGGGGAGCTGTTTTTT
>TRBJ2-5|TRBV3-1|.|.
CASSVLRLQETQYF
TGTGCCAGCAGCGTTTTGCGTCTACAAGAGACCCAGTACTTC
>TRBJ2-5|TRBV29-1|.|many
CSVEEGRAGETQYF
TGCAGCGTTGAAGAAGGCAGGGCCGGAGAGACCCAGTACTTC
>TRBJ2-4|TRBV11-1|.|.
CASSSDRGAKNIQYF
TGTGCCAGCAGCTCCGATAGGGGGGCCAAAAACATTCAGTACTTC
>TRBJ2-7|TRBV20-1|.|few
CSDSRRGSTYEQYF
TGCAGTGACAGCCGACGGGGTTCTACCTACGAGCAGTACTTC
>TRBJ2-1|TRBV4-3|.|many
CASSQEHSGSYNEQFF
TGCGCCAGCAGCCAAGAGCACTCGGGAAGCTACAATGAGCAGTTCTTC
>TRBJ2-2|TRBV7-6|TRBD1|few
CASSKDRSNTGELFF
TGTGCCAGCAGCAAGGACAGGAGCAACACCGGGGAGCTGTTTTTT
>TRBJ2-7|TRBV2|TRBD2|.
CASRRLAATSYEQYF
TGTGCCAGCAGAAGACTAGCGGCGACCTCTTACGAGCAGTACTTC
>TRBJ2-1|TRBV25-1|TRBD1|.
CASSESGTGDLNEQFF
TGTGCCAGCAGTGAATCCGGGACAGGGGATTTAAATGAGCAGTTCTTC
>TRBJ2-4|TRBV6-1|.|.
CASSLNWGSYGKNIQYF
TGTGCCAGCAGCCTTAATTGGGGGAGTTACGGCAAAAACATTCAGTACTTC
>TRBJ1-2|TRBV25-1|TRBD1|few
CASSPPGTGFGYTF
TGTGCCAGCAGCCCCCCCGGGACAGGGTTTGGCTACACCTTC
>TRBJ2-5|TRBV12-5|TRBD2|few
CASAGGESPGTQYF
TGTGCTAGTGCCGGGGGGGAGTCCCCGGGGACCCAGTACTTC
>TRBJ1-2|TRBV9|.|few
CASSPRGASRNGYTF
TGTGCCAGCAGCCCCCGAGGGGCGTCGCGTAATGGCTACACCTTC
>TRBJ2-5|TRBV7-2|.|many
CASSPGFQETQYF
TGTGCCAGCAGCCCTGGGTTCCAGGAGACCCAGTACTTC
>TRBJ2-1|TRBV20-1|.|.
CSARDPPTTSRNEQFF
TGCAGTGCTAGAGATCCTCCGACTACTTCGAGGAATGAGCAGTTCTTC
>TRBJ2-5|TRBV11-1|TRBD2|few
CASSLGSPLAEQETQYF
TGTGCCAGCAGCTTAGGATCCCCACTAGCGGAACAAGAGACCCAGTACTTC
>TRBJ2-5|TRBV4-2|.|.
CASTGGAQETQYF
TGTGCCAGCACAGGCGGCGCTCAAGAGACCCAGTACTTC
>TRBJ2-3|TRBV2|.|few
CASSEKNSYSTDTQYF
TGTGCCAGCAGTGAAAAGAACAGCTATAGCACAGATACGCAGTATTTT
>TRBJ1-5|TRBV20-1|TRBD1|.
CSASRAAGQKTNQPQHF
TGCAGTGCTAGCCGGGCCGCGGGACAGAAAACGAACCAGCCCCAGCATTTT
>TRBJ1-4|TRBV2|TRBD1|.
CASSTDRGNEKLFF
TGTGCCAGCAGTACGGACAGGGGCAATGAAAAACTGTTTTTT
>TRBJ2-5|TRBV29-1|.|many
CSVDGVEGAQETQYF
TGCAGCGTTGATGGTGTAGAGGGCGCCCAAGAGACCCAGTACTTC
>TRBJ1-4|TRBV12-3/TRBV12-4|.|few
CASIPPGLEKLFF
TGTGCCAGCATCCCCCCAGGGCTTGAAAAACTGTTTTTT
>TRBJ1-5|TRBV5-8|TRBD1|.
CASSHQLTGVRQPQHF
TGTGCCAGCAGCCACCAGTTAACAGGGGTCCGGCAGCCCCAGCATTTT
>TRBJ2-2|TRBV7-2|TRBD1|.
CASSSLHRGGDTGELFF
TGTGCCAGCAGCTCACTACACAGGGGCGGAGACACCGGGGAGCTGTTTTTT
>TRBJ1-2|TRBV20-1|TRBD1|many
CSASPGGRDGYTF
TGCAGTGCTAGCCCAGGGGGCAGGGATGGCTACACCTTC
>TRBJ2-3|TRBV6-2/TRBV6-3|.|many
CASNLRGDTQYF
TGTGCCAGCAACTTGAGAGGAGATACGCAGTATTTT
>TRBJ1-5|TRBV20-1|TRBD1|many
CSALRTGGDFSNQPQHF
TGCAGTGCTTTACGGACAGGGGGCGATTTTAGCAATCAGCCCCAGCATTTT
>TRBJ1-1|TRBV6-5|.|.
CASRLDGLNTEAFF
TGTGCCAGCAGACTGGACGGTCTTAACACTGAAGCTTTCTTT
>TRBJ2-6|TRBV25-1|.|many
CASSEFGTLGSGANVLTF
TGTGCCAGCAGTGAATTCGGGACATTGGGCTCTGGGGCCAACGTCCTGACTTTC
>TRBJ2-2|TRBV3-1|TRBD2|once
CASSQGKIAGGLPSGELFF
TGTGCCAGCAGCCAAGGGAAAATAGCGGGAGGACTACCGAGCGGGGAGCTGTTTTTT
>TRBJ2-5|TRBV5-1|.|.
CASSAAQETQYF
TGCGCCAGCAGCGCCGCCCAAGAGACCCAGTACTTC
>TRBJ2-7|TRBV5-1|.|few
CASSRGLGSSYEQYF
TGCGCCAGCAGCCGGGGGCTGGGAAGCTCCTACGAGCAGTACTTC
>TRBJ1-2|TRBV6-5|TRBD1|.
CASRSDTGGASGYTF
TGTGCCAGCAGGAGTGATACAGGGGGCGCATCGGGCTACACCTTC
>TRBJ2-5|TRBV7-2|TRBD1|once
CASSVAYRGQTQYF
TGTGCCAGCAGCGTAGCCTACAGGGGACAGACCCAGTACTTC
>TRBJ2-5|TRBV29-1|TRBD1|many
CSVSTGGRETQYF
TGCAGCGTTTCGACAGGGGGCCGAGAGACCCAGTACTTC
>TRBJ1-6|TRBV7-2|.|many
CASSRSEGGPFSPLHF
TGTGCCAGCAGCAGGTCGGAAGGAGGGCCCTTCTCACCCCTCCACTTT
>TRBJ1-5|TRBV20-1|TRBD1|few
CSVSTGTGAPRGNQPQHF
TGCAGTGTGTCGACCGGGACAGGGGCCCCTCGGGGCAATCAGCCCCAGCATTTT
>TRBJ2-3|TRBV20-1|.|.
CSATHSAGQNTQYF
TGCAGTGCTACGCATTCGGCGGGCCAAAATACGCAGTATTTT
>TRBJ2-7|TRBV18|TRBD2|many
CASSPGLAGYEQYF
TGTGCCAGCTCACCCGGACTAGCGGGTTACGAGCAGTACTTC
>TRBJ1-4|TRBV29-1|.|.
CSVTEVAEKLFF
TGCAGCGTTACCGAAGTCGCCGAAAAACTGTTTTTT